This T cell receptor beta chain was found in a study of blood T cell repertoires in COVID-19. At the level of the study: Material from acute and convalescent COVID-19 was sourced from the United States, Italy and Spain. T cells, B-cell-depleted T cells, or PBMCs provided the cDNA or gDNA that served as material.

CDR3 length: 14 residues. Looked up from germline, CDR1 is SGHDN and CDR2 is FVKESK. Trimming cost V 0 bases and J 8 bases; bases outside gene matches: 6. During active infection, Seattle patients enrolled and were then monitored through disease. Using immunoSEQ multiplex PCR, the repertoire was profiled, and TCRdb retains in-frame clones only, with some absent. Among about 170,000 clones listed, roughly 90% were seen once. J is TRBJ2-7 and V is TRBV14; 8 bases match TRBD1. Sequences were obtained from peripheral blood. This receptor was taken from a man aged 25 to 40 with COVID-19, enrolled during active disease. The chain's CDR3 is CASSQDLWDRKQYF. As DNA, the CDR3 is TGTGCCAGCAGCCAAGATCTCTGGGACAGGAAGCAGTACTTC.